Sequencing of this T cell receptor (beta chain) was carried out in a study of T cell responses to AZD1222 COVID-19 vaccine. Whole-study context: Second-dose intervals of approximately 4 or approximately 12 weeks were pooled. Study-level points and caveats: Of spike-specific TCRs, nearly half reportedly target regions left unmutated in variants. Among AZD1222 vaccinees, only 6 or 7 were seropositive at baseline.

Data came from immunoSEQ multiplex PCR; TCRdb stores just in-frame clones and leaves some out. Of 130,000 to 150,000 clones detected, 91% appear once; the ten largest clones hold 5.2%. CDR1 and CDR2 from the germline V gene are LGHNA and YNFKEQ. Trimming removed 6 bases from V and 4 bases from J; junction bases left unmatched: 6. CDR3 length equals 15 residues. As regards this clone: Its matching antigen is unknown.

The sequence came from an adult in good health. Sequencing used peripheral blood, obtained on day 0 of AZD1222 vaccination. The chain is built from TRBV4-2 and TRBJ2-2, with 9 bases that match TRBD1. The CDR3 region is CASRAGTGSTGELFF. DNA for the CDR3: TGTGCCAGCAGAGCCGGGACAGGGAGCACCGGGGAGCTGTTTTTT.